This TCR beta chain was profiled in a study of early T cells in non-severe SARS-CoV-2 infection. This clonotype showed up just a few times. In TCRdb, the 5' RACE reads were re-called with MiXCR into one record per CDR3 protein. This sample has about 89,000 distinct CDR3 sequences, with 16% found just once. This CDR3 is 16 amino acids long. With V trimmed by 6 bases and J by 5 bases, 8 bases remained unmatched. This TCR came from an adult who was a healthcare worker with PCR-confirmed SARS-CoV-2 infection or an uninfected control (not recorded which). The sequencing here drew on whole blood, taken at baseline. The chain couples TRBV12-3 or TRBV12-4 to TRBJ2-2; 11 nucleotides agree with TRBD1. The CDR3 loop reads CASSPGTGGRTGELFF. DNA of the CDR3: TGTGCCAGCAGCCCCGGGACAGGGGGACGTACCGGGGAGCTGTTTTTT.